This passage covers 28 T cell receptor beta chains from one sample sequenced in a study of blood T cell repertoires in COVID-19. Here immunoSEQ multiplex PCR was the method, and the copy in TCRdb shows in-frame clones only, minus some. The sample yields 100,000 to 150,000 clones, about 89% seen once. The sample was peripheral blood. These receptors came from a woman aged 60-70 years with acute or convalescent COVID-19.

This clone was picked up one time. The chain combines TRBV2 with TRBJ2-1; 9 nucleotides match TRBD1. V gave up 6 bases and J gave up 0 bases; unmatched junction bases: 6. The CDR3 runs 16 residues. Germline CDR1 is SNHLY and CDR2 is FYNNEI. The CDR3 nucleotides read TGTGCCAGCAGCCTCGGGACAGGGAGCTCCTACAATGAGCAGTTCTTC. Its translation: CASSLGTGSSYNEQFF.

The chain combines TRBV12-2 with TRBJ1-2; the DNA was not used to check the table's D call, TRBD1. TRBV12-2 is recorded as a pseudogene. There are 16 residues in the CDR3. CDR3 sequence reads: CASRLVGIPRGYGYTF. The CDR3 DNA reads TGTGCAAGTCGCTTAGTTGGGATCCCCAGGGGTTATGGCTACACCTTC.

The rearrangement joins TRBV27 to TRBJ1-2; the D gene is possibly TRBD1 (5 bases). The germline V and J ends were trimmed by 1 base and 4 bases, with 22 bases remaining between them. Per germline, CDR1 MNHEY and CDR2 SMNVEV (reference sequence). The CDR3 is 18 amino acids. The CDR3 region has the DNA TGTGCCAGCAGTTTATTAGCAGTTCGTGCTGGAAGGGGCTATGGCTACACCTTC. Amino acid sequence: CASSLLAVRAGRGYGYTF.

The chain is built from TRBV12-3 or TRBV12-4 and TRBJ2-3; D unclear. The CDR3 is made up of 13 amino acids. Trimming removed 7 bases from V and 2 bases from J, with 10 bases in between. The CDR3 sequence: CASIGDYTDTQYF. For the CDR3, the DNA is TGTGCCAGCATCGGAGATTACACAGATACGCAGTATTTT.

The chain couples TRBV7-9 to TRBJ2-3; D is ambiguous. The CDR3 sequence is 11 residues long. Germline loops: CDR1 SEHNR, CDR2 FQNEAQ (reference sequence). Trimming stripped 6 bases from V and 5 bases from J, with 6 bases between. The CDR3 loop reads CASSEVDTQYF. As DNA, the CDR3 is TGTGCCAGCAGTGAGGTAGATACGCAGTATTTT.

The CDR3 region has the DNA TGTGCCAGCAGTTTTCCCGTGGGGACAGGCTATGGCTACACCTTC. The encoded protein is CASSFPVGTGYGYTF. The gene calls are TRBV28 and TRBJ1-2; 8 bases align to TRBD1. This CDR3 has 15 residues. Germline CDR1 reads MDHEN; CDR2 reads SYDVKM. The V segment lost 3 bases and the J segment 4 bases; nucleotides outside the gene matches: 7.

Here the CDR3 DNA reads TGTGCCAGCGCGGGGGTAGGAGGCTCCTATAATTCACCCCTCCACTTT. Protein sequence: CASAGVGGSYNSPLHF. V and J are TRBV25-1 and TRBJ1-6, with D perhaps TRBD1 (5 bases). The CDR3 is 16 amino acids. Trimming stripped 8 bases from V and 0 bases from J, with 14 bases between. Germline CDR1 is MGHDK and CDR2 is SYGVNS.

The chain uses TRBV9 and TRBJ1-2; unclear D gene. Germline V gene lookup returns CDR1 SGDLS and CDR2 YYNGEE. The CDR3 is 16 residues long. Between the trimmed V and J ends, which lost 4 bases and 4 bases, there was a span of 20 bases. CDR3 nucleotide sequence: TGTGCCAGCAGCCGGGGAGGGTCAGCCACCTCCTATGGCTACACCTTC. Translated, it gives CASSRGGSATSYGYTF. The full variable domain, completed using reference TRBV9 and TRBJ1-2, is DSGVTQTPKHLITATGQRVTLRCSPRSGDLSVYWYQQSLDQGLQFLIQYYNGEERAKGNILERFSAQQFPDLHSELNLSSLELGDSALYFCASSRGGSATSYGYTFGSGTRLTVV.

This clone was recorded only once. V is TRBV4-1 and J is TRBJ2-3, with 7 bases that match TRBD2. The ends lost 0 bases at V and 2 bases at J; junction bases unmatched: 11. Germline values: CDR1 MGHRA, CDR2 YSYEKL. The CDR3 has 18 amino acids. The CDR3, as DNA: TGCGCCAGCAGCCAAGACTCCCTGTCTAGCGGCGTCACAGATACGCAGTATTTT. Translating gives CASSQDSLSSGVTDTQYF.

This clone was seen a handful of times. The chain uses TRBV12-5 and TRBJ1-2; D remains ambiguous. V was clipped by 3 bases and J by 8 bases, with 22 bases between them. There are 16 residues in the CDR3. From germline, CDR1 is LGHNT and CDR2 FRNRAP. The CDR3 DNA follows: TGTGCTAGTGGTTTTTGGGGTGCCCGGGAAATGGGCGGCTACACCTTC. This sequence encodes CASGFWGAREMGGYTF.

Points on this clone: At the DNA level, this CDR3 is encoded by other sequences in the same sample as well. This chain uses TRBV9 with TRBJ1-1; D uncertain. The ends were cut back, 1 base at V and 0 bases at J, with 4 bases in the middle. The CDR3 spans 13 residues. The germline gives CDR1 SGDLS, CDR2 YYNGEE. The CDR3 DNA reads as TGTGCCAGCAGCGTACAGTTGAACACTGAAGCTTTCTTT. It encodes CASSVQLNTEAFF.

The rearrangement joins TRBV3-1 (or the pseudogene TRBV3-2) to TRBJ1-2; possibly TRBD1 for D (5 bases). Trimming pared 1 base from V and 4 bases from J, leaving 16 bases between. CDR1 is LGHDT, CDR2 YNNKEL, per germline (reference sequence). This CDR3 region has 16 residues. The CDR3 nucleotides read TGTGCCAGCAGCCAAGCAGCCGGGGGGATAGGCTATGGCTACACCTTC. The encoded protein is CASSQAAGGIGYGYTF.

This clone was recorded once. The gene calls are TRBV18 and TRBJ2-5, with 9 bases fitting TRBD2. From germline, CDR1 is KGHSH and CDR2 LQKENI. This CDR3 is built from 16 residues. V dropped 2 bases and J dropped 0; count of bases not matched to a gene: 4. The CDR3 reads CASSPGTSSNQETQYF. The CDR3 DNA reads as TGTGCCAGCTCACCAGGGACTAGCAGTAACCAAGAGACCCAGTACTTC. Combining the CDR3 with reference TRBV18 and TRBJ2-5 gives the whole variable domain NAGVMQNPRHLVRRRGQEARLRCSPMKGHSHVYWYRQLPEEGLKFMVYLQKENIIDESGMPKERFSAEFPKEGPSILRIQQVVRGDSAAYFCASSPGTSSNQETQYFGPGTRLLVL.

The V call is TRBV11-2, the J call TRBJ2-1, with TRBD2 identical over 11 bases. This CDR3 spans 16 amino acids. Trimming cost V 11 bases and J 0 bases; bases outside gene matches: 9. Germline CDR1 is SGHAT and CDR2 is FQNNGV. CDR3 region: CASARLAGISYNEQFF. The CDR3 DNA sequence: TGTGCCTCAGCCCGACTAGCGGGAATCTCCTACAATGAGCAGTTCTTC.

This sequence joins TRBV28 and TRBJ2-1; D ambiguous. The CDR3 loop spans 12 amino acids. V gave up 3 bases and J gave up 8 bases, with 8 bases separating them. From germline, CDR1 is MDHEN and CDR2 SYDVKM. CDR3 sequence: CASSFVFYEQFF. The CDR3 DNA is TGTGCCAGCAGTTTTGTATTCTATGAGCAGTTCTTC.

The chain employs TRBV4-1 and TRBJ2-5; D gene uncertain. Looked up from germline, CDR1 is MGHRA and CDR2 is YSYEKL. V lost 0 bases and J lost 2, with 7 bases in between. The CDR3 contains 14 residues. Here the CDR3 reads CASSQDILQETQYF. The CDR3 coding sequence is TGCGCCAGCAGCCAAGATATCTTACAAGAGACCCAGTACTTC.

The chain couples TRBV6-1 to TRBJ1-1; TRBD1 agrees at 8 bases. The CDR3 spans 18 residues. CDR1 MNHNS and CDR2 SASEGT come from the germline V gene. Trimming cost V 4 bases and J 1 base; bases outside gene matches: 14. CDR3 DNA: TGTGCCAGCAGTGTTATCCTGCCGGGACAGGCTTCGAACACTGAAGCTTTCTTT. This encodes CASSVILPGQASNTEAFF.

This clone was seen once. The chain carries TRBV29-1 and TRBJ2-6; no clear D gene. The CDR3 contains 13 residues. The V end was cut by 6 bases, the J end by 0 bases, with 6 bases between. Germline V gene data show CDR1 as SQVTM and CDR2 as ANQGSEA. CDR3 sequence: CSVFISGANVLTF. As DNA, the CDR3 is TGCAGCGTATTCATCTCTGGGGCCAACGTCCTGACTTTC.

The rearrangement links TRBV6-5 to TRBJ1-1; no reliable D call. Germline CDR1 reads MNHEY; CDR2 reads SVGAGI. V gave up 2 bases and J gave up 6 bases, with 10 bases separating them. This CDR3 has 13 residues. CDR3 sequence (DNA): TGTGCCAGCAGTTACCCGGGATCGGCTGAAGCTTTCTTT. As protein: CASSYPGSAEAFF.

The V and J genes are TRBV21-1 and TRBJ2-7; the table's D call, TRBD1, was not checked against the DNA. TRBV21-1 counts as a pseudogene. The CDR3 has 16 amino acids. This CDR3 reads CASTSQGDPNNYEQYV. In nucleotides, the CDR3 is TGTGCCAGCACCTCCCAGGGGGACCCTAACAACTACGAGCAGTACGTC.

The J gene is TRBJ1-2, the V gene TRBV19, with D hard to call. The CDR3 runs 15 residues. Germline CDR1 is LNHDA and CDR2 is SQIVND (reference sequence). With 6 bases removed from V and 3 bases from J, the gap between germline ends came to 17 bases. In DNA, the CDR3 is TGTGCCAGTAGCCCCGGGTTACTACGAGACTATGGCTACACCTTC. Residues: CASSPGLLRDYGYTF.

J is TRBJ1-3 and V is TRBV4-1; D unclear. This CDR3 has 16 amino acids. V gave up 1 base and J gave up 0 bases, with 10 bases separating them. CDR1 and CDR2 (germline): MGHRA, YSYEKL. The CDR3: CASSQVGANSGNTIYF. CDR3 in DNA: TGCGCCAGCAGCCAAGTCGGTGCTAACTCTGGAAACACCATATATTTT.

The chain combines TRBV19 with TRBJ1-2, with 9 bases identical to TRBD1. Per germline, CDR1 LNHDA and CDR2 SQIVND (reference sequence). CDR3 size: 16 residues. The V and J ends lost 7 bases and 1 base, in that order; junction bases with no gene match: 10. CDR3 sequence reads: CASTPLPGQGNYGYTF. The DNA for the CDR3 is TGTGCCAGTACCCCCCTACCGGGACAGGGTAACTATGGCTACACCTTC.

This chain connects TRBV10-3 to TRBJ2-2; D possibly corresponds to TRBD1 (5 bases). The CDR3 spans 14 residues. With 4 bases removed from V and 5 bases from J, the gap between germline ends came to 11 bases. Germline V lookup: CDR1 ENHRY, CDR2 SYGVKD. The CDR3 spells CAISVYQGTGELFF. The CDR3 DNA is TGTGCCATCAGTGTCTACCAGGGAACCGGGGAGCTGTTTTTT.

The chain carries TRBV30 and TRBJ1-5, with 8 bases that match TRBD1. The CDR3 consists of 15 residues. Germline V lookup: CDR1 GTSNPN, CDR2 SVGIG (reference sequence). With 0 bases clipped from V and 6 bases from J, the junction kept 7 bases outside the gene matches. CDR3 in DNA: TGTGCCTGGAGTGTACAGGGGGACCGGGGTCAGCCCCAGCATTTT. Translation gives CAWSVQGDRGQPQHF.

V usage is TRBV30 and J usage is TRBJ1-6; 8 bases are a match to TRBD1. The V and J ends lost 3 bases and 5 bases, in that order; junction bases with no gene match: 3. CDR1 is GTSNPN and CDR2 is SVGIG in the germline V gene (reference sequence). The CDR3 extends over 14 amino acids. CDR3 residues: CAWSRTGNNSPLHF. CDR3 nucleotides: TGTGCCTGGAGCCGGACAGGGAATAATTCACCCCTCCACTTT.

This rearrangement joins TRBV2 to TRBJ2-5; possibly TRBD1 for D (5 bases). CDR3 size: 12 residues. Trimming removed 6 bases at V and 5 bases at J, with 10 bases between. Germline CDR1 is SNHLY and CDR2 is FYNNEI. In nucleotides, the CDR3 is TGTGCCAGCAGATACGCAGGGGAGACCCAGTACTTC. Amino acid sequence: CASRYAGETQYF.

For this clone: This sample includes further DNA sequences coding for the same CDR3. The V call is TRBV5-1, the J call TRBJ1-3, with a tentative D call TRBD1 (5 bases). The CDR3 totals 15 residues. The germline CDR1 and CDR2 sequences are SGHRS and YFSETQ. The ends were cut back, 0 bases at V and 1 base at J, with 8 bases in the middle. The chain's CDR3 is CASSLGTGSGNTIYF. DNA of the CDR3: TGCGCCAGCAGCTTGGGCACAGGATCTGGAAACACCATATATTTT.